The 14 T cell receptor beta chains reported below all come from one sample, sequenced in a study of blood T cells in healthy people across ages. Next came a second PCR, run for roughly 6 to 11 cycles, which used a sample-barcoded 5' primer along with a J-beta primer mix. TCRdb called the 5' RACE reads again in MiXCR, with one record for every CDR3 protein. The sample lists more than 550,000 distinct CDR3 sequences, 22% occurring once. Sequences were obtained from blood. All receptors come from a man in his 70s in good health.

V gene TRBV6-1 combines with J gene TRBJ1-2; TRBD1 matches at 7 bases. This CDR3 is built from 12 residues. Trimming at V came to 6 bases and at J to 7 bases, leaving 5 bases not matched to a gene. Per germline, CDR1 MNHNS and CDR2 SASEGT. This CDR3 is CASSNRGPGYTF. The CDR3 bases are TGTGCCAGCAGCAACAGGGGACCTGGCTACACCTTC.

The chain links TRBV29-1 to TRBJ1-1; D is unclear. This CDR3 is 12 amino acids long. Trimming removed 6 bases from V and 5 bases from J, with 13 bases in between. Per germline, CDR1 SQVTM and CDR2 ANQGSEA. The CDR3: CSVRDVETEAFF. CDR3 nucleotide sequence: TGCAGCGTCCGAGACGTTGAGACTGAAGCTTTCTTT.

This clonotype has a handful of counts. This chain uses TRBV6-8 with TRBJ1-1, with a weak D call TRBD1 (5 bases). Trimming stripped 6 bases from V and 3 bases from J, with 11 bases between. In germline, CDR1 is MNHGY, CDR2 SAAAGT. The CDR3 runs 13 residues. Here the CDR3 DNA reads TGTGCCAGCAGACTAAGGGGCCACACTGAAGCTTTCTTT. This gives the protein CASRLRGHTEAFF.

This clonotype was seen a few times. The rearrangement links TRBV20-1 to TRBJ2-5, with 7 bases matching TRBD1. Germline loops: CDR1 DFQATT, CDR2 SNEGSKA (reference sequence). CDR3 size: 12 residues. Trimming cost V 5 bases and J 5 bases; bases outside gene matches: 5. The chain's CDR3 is CSASGGSETQYF. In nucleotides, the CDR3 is TGCAGTGCTTCAGGGGGATCGGAGACCCAGTACTTC.

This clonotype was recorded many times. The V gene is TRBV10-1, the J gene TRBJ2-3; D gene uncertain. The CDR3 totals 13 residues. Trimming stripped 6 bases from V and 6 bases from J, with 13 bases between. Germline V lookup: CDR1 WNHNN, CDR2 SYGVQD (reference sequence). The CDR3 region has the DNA TGCGCCAGCAGCGGTAAATCGGCCGATACGCAGTATTTT. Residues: CASSGKSADTQYF.

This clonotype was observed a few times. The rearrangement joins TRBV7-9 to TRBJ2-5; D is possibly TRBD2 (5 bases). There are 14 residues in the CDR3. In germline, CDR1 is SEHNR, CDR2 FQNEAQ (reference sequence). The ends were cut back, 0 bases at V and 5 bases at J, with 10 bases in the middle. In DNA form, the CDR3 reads TGTGCCAGCAGCTTAGCGCTACTAGGGGAGACCCAGTACTTC. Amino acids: CASSLALLGETQYF. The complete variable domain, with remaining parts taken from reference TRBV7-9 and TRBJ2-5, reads DTGVSQNPRHKITKRGQNVTFRCDPISEHNRLYWYRQTLGQGPEFLTYFQNEAQLEKSRLLSDRFSAERPKGSFSTLEIQRTEQGDSAMYLCASSLALLGETQYFGPGTRLLVL.

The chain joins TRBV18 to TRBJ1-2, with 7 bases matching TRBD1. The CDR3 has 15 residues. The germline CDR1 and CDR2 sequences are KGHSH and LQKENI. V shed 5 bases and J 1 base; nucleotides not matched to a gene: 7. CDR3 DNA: TGTGCCAGCTCATCAGGGGGAGAGGTTAACTATGGCTACACCTTC. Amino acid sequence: CASSSGGEVNYGYTF.

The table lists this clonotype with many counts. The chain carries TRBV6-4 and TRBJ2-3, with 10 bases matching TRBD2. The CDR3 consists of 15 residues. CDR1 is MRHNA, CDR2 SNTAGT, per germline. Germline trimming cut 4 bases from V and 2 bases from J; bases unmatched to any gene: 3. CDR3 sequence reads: CASSVAGGYTDTQYF. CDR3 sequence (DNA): TGTGCCAGCAGTGTAGCGGGAGGATACACAGATACGCAGTATTTT.

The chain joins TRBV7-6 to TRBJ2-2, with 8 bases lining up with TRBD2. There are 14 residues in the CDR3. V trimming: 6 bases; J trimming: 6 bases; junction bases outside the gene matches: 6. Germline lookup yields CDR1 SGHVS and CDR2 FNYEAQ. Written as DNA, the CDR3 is TGTGCCAGCAGACGGACTAGCCCTGCCGGGGAGCTGTTTTTT. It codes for CASRRTSPAGELFF.

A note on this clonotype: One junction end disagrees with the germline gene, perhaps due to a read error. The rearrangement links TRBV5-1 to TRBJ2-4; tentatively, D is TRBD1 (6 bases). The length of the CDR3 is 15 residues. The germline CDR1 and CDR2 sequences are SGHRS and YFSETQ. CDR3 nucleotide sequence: TGCGCCAGCAGCTTGGACAGGGTAACCAAAAACATTCAGCACTTC. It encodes CASSLDRVTKNIQHF.

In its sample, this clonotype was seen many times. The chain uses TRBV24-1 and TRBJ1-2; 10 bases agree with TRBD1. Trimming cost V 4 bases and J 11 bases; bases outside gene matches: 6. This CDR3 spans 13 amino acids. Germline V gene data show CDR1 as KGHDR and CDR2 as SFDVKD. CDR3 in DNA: TGTGCCACCAGTGAGGCCGGGACAGGGGCATACACCTTC. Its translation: CATSEAGTGAYTF.

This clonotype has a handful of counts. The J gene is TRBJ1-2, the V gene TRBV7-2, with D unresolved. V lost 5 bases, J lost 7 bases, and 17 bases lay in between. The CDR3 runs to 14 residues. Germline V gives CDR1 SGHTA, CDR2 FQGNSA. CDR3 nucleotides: TGTGCCAGCAGCCCTTCCGGACGCCCTATTGGCTACACCTTC. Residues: CASSPSGRPIGYTF.

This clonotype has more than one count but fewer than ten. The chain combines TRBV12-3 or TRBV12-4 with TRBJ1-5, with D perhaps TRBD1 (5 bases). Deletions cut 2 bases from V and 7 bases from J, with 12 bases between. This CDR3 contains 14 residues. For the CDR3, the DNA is TGTGCCAGCAGTTTATCTCAGGGTAACCAGCCCCAGCATTTT. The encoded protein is CASSLSQGNQPQHF.

CDR3 amino acids: CASSLMSGRALNEQFF. CDR3 in DNA: TGTGCCAGCAGCTTAATGAGCGGGAGGGCCCTCAATGAGCAGTTCTTC. This chain links TRBV7-9 with TRBJ2-1; 10 bases align to TRBD2. Germline lookup yields CDR1 SEHNR and CDR2 FQNEAQ (reference sequence). The CDR3 totals 16 residues. The ends lost 2 bases at V and 6 bases at J; junction bases unmatched: 7.